This T cell receptor (beta chain) is from a study of T cell changes during pregnancy in multiple sclerosis. Losses at the gene ends were 7 bases for V and 5 bases for J; bases not matched to a gene: 9. In germline, CDR1 is MDHEN, CDR2 SYDVKM. This CDR3 contains 14 residues. The assay was immunoSEQ multiplex PCR, and TCRdb's table has in-frame clones only and misses some. The sample includes some 38,000 clones, around 93% of them seen just once. The source of this sequence is a female donor in good health, enrolled as a control in a pregnancy study. Sequenced material: CD4+ T cells from peripheral blood mononuclear cells, taken in the third trimester of pregnancy. V and J are TRBV28 and TRBJ2-7, with TRBD1 identical over 9 bases. CDR3 nucleotide sequence: TGTGCCAGCATGGTAGGGACAGGGCGCAACGAGCAGTACTTC. Residues: CASMVGTGRNEQYF.